The sequence of this T cell receptor beta chain was determined in a study of technical replicates of blood from a handful of donors. The CDR3 has 15 amino acids. V was pared by 2 bases and J by 3 bases, with 12 bases between. Germline V gene sequence: CDR1 SGHNT, CDR2 YYREEE (reference sequence). Method: immunoSEQ multiplex PCR; TCRdb's copy keeps in-frame clones and lacks some. The sample consists of approximately 97,000 clones, about 96% of them appearing once. V is TRBV5-4 and J is TRBJ2-4, with a tentative D call TRBD2 (6 bases). This receptor was obtained from a human donor in good health. Sample: T cells isolated from PBMCs. The CDR3 region is CASSLSGGSKNIQYF. CDR3 coding DNA: TGTGCCAGCAGCTTAAGTGGAGGGAGCAAAAACATTCAGTACTTC.